These 22 T cell receptor beta chains were all obtained from the same sample, sequenced in a study of cytomegalovirus exposure and HLA in healthy donors. The table came from immunoSEQ multiplex PCR; TCRdb's copy has only in-frame clones and leaves some out. The data show about 88,000 clones, 84% seen once. The sample comprised PBMCs. These receptors came from a woman aged 18-30 years in good health and CMV-seropositive.

The CDR3 DNA follows: TGTGCCAGCAGCTCCTCCGGGACTCTACAAGAGACCCAGTACTTC. Its translation is CASSSSGTLQETQYF. The chain links TRBV5-4 to TRBJ2-5; possibly TRBD2 for D (6 bases). The V end was cut by 3 bases, the J end by 2 bases, with 14 bases between. Germline V gene data show CDR1 as SGHNT and CDR2 as YYREEE (reference sequence). The CDR3 loop spans 15 amino acids. The variable domain in full, with the rest retrieved from reference TRBV5-4 and TRBJ2-5, is ETGVTQSPTHLIKTRGQQVTLRCSSQSGHNTVSWYQQALGQGPQFIFQYYREEENGRGNFPPRFSGLQFPNYSSELNVNALELDDSALYLCASSSSGTLQETQYFGPGTRLLVL.

The chain joins TRBV4-3 to TRBJ2-1; TRBD1 matches at 8 bases. V gave up 3 bases and J gave up 0 bases; unmatched junction bases: 4. Germline loops: CDR1 LGHNA, CDR2 YSLEER. The CDR3 has 16 amino acids. The CDR3 DNA reads as TGCGCCAGCAGCCAGGACAGGGCCAGCTCCTACAATGAGCAGTTCTTC. This translates into CASSQDRASSYNEQFF.

The rearrangement joins TRBV7-3 to TRBJ1-2; D uncertain. Trimming took off 2 bases at V and 5 bases at J, with 12 bases between the two ends. The CDR3 consists of 14 residues. Germline lookup yields CDR1 SGHTA and CDR2 FQGTGA. This CDR3 is CASSLASPRYGYTF. CDR3 DNA sequence: TGTGCCAGCAGCTTAGCTTCCCCCAGGTATGGCTACACCTTC.

Notes on this clone: The limits of the CDR3 on the DNA are not certain, so only TCRdb's listed CDR3 is given. V and J are TRBV30 and TRBJ1-6. Germline V gene lookup returns CDR1 GTSNPN and CDR2 SVGIG (reference sequence). The CDR3 contains 13 residues when both ends are counted. The CDR3 loop is CAWSVGLGSETGF.

This chain links TRBV27 with TRBJ1-2, with 9 bases aligning to TRBD1. Unmatched junction bases numbered 12, after V lost 2 bases and J lost 5 bases. Germline V CDR1 and CDR2: MNHEY, SMNVEV (reference sequence). This CDR3 region has 17 residues. The CDR3 DNA is TGTGCCAGCAGTTTAAACCTCGCCGGGACAGGGAGTTATGGCTACACCTTC. It specifies CASSLNLAGTGSYGYTF.

The chain joins TRBV2 to TRBJ2-1; D is possibly TRBD2 (5 bases). CDR1 is SNHLY, CDR2 FYNNEI, per germline. V was pared by 7 bases and J by 5 bases, with 9 bases between. This CDR3 has 12 amino acids. The CDR3 protein is CASNEGNNEQFF. As DNA, the CDR3 is TGTGCCAGCAACGAGGGAAACAATGAGCAGTTCTTC.

This chain joins TRBV7-3 and TRBJ2-1; perhaps TRBD1 as D (5 bases). V lost 6 bases to trimming and J lost 9 bases, with 15 bases between them. There are 13 residues in the CDR3. Per the germline V gene, CDR1 is SGHTA and CDR2 is FQGTGA. CDR3: CASREGHYGEQFF. The CDR3 nucleotides read TGTGCCAGCAGGGAAGGACACTACGGTGAGCAGTTCTTC.

The V gene is TRBV10-2, the J gene TRBJ1-2; D remains unclear. Trimming took off 5 bases at V and 3 bases at J, with 10 bases between the two ends. The CDR3 sequence is 13 residues long. Germline CDR1 WSHSY, CDR2 SAAADI. CDR3 sequence (DNA): TGCGCCAGCAGTCCCGGTCTGTACTATGGCTACACCTTC. It is translated as CASSPGLYYGYTF.

This clone was counted between two and nine times. The chain joins TRBV25-1 to TRBJ1-6; TRBD1 agrees at 7 bases. The trim removed 4 bases at V and 7 bases at J, leaving 7 bases unmatched. The CDR3 length is 15 residues. Germline CDR1 MGHDK, CDR2 SYGVNS. The CDR3 region has the DNA TGTGCCAGCAGTGGCTCCGGGACAGCAAATTCACCCCTCCACTTT. Its translation is CASSGSGTANSPLHF.

The chain is built from TRBV6-1 and TRBJ1-4; D unresolved. The CDR3 totals 15 residues. The V end lost 0 bases, the J end lost 4 bases, and 9 bases lay between the germline ends. From germline, CDR1 is MNHNS and CDR2 SASEGT. The CDR3 spells CASSEALRLNEKLFF. The CDR3 DNA is TGTGCCAGCAGTGAAGCGCTCAGGCTTAATGAAAAACTGTTTTTT.

The rearrangement joins TRBV14 to TRBJ2-6, with D unclear. The CDR3 loop spans 13 amino acids. The V end lost 4 bases, the J end lost 4 bases, and 5 bases lay between the germline ends. Germline lookup yields CDR1 SGHDN and CDR2 FVKESK. In nucleotides, the CDR3 is TGTGCCAGCAGCCTCCCAGGGGCCAACGTCCTGACTTTC. Translating it yields CASSLPGANVLTF.

The J gene is TRBJ2-3, the V gene TRBV13; TRBD2 matches 11 bases. The J segment lost 0 bases and the V segment lost 2 bases, leaving 1 base of the junction unmatched. The CDR3 sequence is 16 residues long. Germline V gene data show CDR1 as PRHDT and CDR2 as FYEKMQ (reference sequence). The CDR3 region has the DNA TGTGCCAGCAGCTTACGACTAGCGGGGAGCACAGATACGCAGTATTTT. Translating it yields CASSLRLAGSTDTQYF. Looking up the rest from reference TRBV13 and TRBJ2-3 gives the full variable domain: AAGVIQSPRHLIKEKRETATLKCYPIPRHDTVYWYQQGPGQDPQFLISFYEKMQSDKGSIPDRFSAQQFSDYHSELNMSSLELGDSALYFCASSLRLAGSTDTQYFGPGTRLTVL.

V usage is TRBV27 and J usage is TRBJ2-2, with 9 bases identical to TRBD2. V dropped 4 bases and J dropped 1; count of bases not matched to a gene: 4. The CDR3 is 16 amino acids. The V gene's germline CDR1 is MNHEY and CDR2 SMNVEV (reference sequence). This CDR3 reads CASSSLAGENTGELFF. CDR3 nucleotides: TGTGCCAGCAGTTCGTTAGCGGGGGAGAACACCGGGGAGCTGTTTTTT.

This chain connects TRBV7-3 to TRBJ2-1, with TRBD1 as a possible D gene (6 bases). Deletions cut 2 bases from V and 7 bases from J, with 9 bases between. CDR1 is SGHTA and CDR2 is FQGTGA in the germline V gene. The CDR3 is made up of 13 amino acids. As DNA, the CDR3 is TGTGCCAGCAGCTTAGGGGGCCGGAATGAGCAGTTCTTC. This codes for CASSLGGRNEQFF. The variable domain in full, completed from reference TRBV7-3 and TRBJ2-1, reads GAGVSQTPSNKVTEKGKYVELRCDPISGHTALYWYRQSLGQGPEFLIYFQGTGAADDSGLPNDRFFAVRPEGSVSTLKIQRTERGDSAVYLCASSLGGRNEQFFGPGTRLTVL.

The gene calls are TRBV5-1 and TRBJ1-1, with TRBD1 matching over 9 bases. Trimming took 0 bases from V and 4 from J; bases not matched to a gene: 1. The CDR3 runs to 14 residues. The V gene's germline CDR1 is SGHRS and CDR2 YFSETQ. CDR3: CASSLGQGGTEAFF. The DNA for the CDR3 is TGCGCCAGCAGCTTGGGACAGGGGGGCACTGAAGCTTTCTTT.

The V call is TRBV9, the J call TRBJ2-2, with unresolved D. This CDR3 comprises 16 residues. Germline-derived CDR1 and CDR2 are SGDLS and YYNGEE. Between the trimmed V and J ends, which lost 2 bases and 0 bases, there was a span of 11 bases. The CDR3 nucleotides read TGTGCCAGCAGCGTCTGGTTCAACTCGAACACCGGGGAGCTGTTTTTT. Its protein product is CASSVWFNSNTGELFF.

This clone was recorded only once. V is TRBV19 and J is TRBJ2-2, with D unresolved. CDR1 and CDR2 from the germline V gene are LNHDA and SQIVND (reference sequence). Trimming left V 5 bases short and J 7 bases short, with 11 bases between. The CDR3 contains 13 residues. CDR3 coding DNA: TGTGCCAGTAGTTTCCCACGGGTCGGGGAGCTGTTTTTT. Amino acid sequence: CASSFPRVGELFF.

This sequence joins TRBV28 and TRBJ1-2; perhaps TRBD1 as D (6 bases). V was clipped by 3 bases and J by 4 bases, with 12 bases between them. Per the germline V gene, CDR1 is MDHEN and CDR2 is SYDVKM. This CDR3 region has 14 residues. In DNA form, the CDR3 reads TGTGCCAGCAGTTTCCCCGGGGGGGCCTATGGCTACACCTTC. The encoded protein is CASSFPGGAYGYTF.

The chain's CDR3 is CASSRRDKNIQYF. For the CDR3, the DNA is TGTGCCAGCAGCCGCCGGGATAAGAACATTCAGTACTTC. The gene calls are TRBV7-9 and TRBJ2-4; D is perhaps TRBD2 (5 bases). The CDR3 has 13 amino acids. V lost 5 bases and J 7 bases, leaving 12 bases between the germline ends. Germline CDR1 reads SEHNR; CDR2 reads FQNEAQ (reference sequence).

The V gene is TRBV18, the J gene TRBJ2-1; D not certain. This CDR3 comprises 14 residues. V lost 1 base to trimming and J lost 6 bases, with 10 bases between them. The germline gives CDR1 KGHSH, CDR2 LQKENI. CDR3 bases: TGTGCCAGCTCACCACTTGGCAGACTCAATGAGCAGTTCTTC. This gives the protein CASSPLGRLNEQFF.

The chain is built from TRBV2 and TRBJ1-2, with 9 bases aligning to TRBD1. The CDR3 covers 17 residues. The ends lost 0 bases at V and 6 bases at J; junction bases unmatched: 11. The germline gives CDR1 SNHLY, CDR2 FYNNEI. The CDR3 DNA reads as TGTGCCAGCAGTGAAGCAGCCCGGGACAGGGTAGCCCATGGCTACACCTTC. Protein: CASSEAARDRVAHGYTF. Based on the CDR3 plus reference TRBV2 and TRBJ1-2, the full variable domain is EPEVTQTPSHQVTQMGQEVILRCVPISNHLYFYWYRQILGQKVEFLVSFYNNEISEKSEIFDDQFSVERPDGSNFTLKIRSTKLEDSAMYFCASSEAARDRVAHGYTFGSGTRLTVV.

CDR3 sequence: CASSLQGTRSYTF. The CDR3 coding sequence is TGTGCCAGCAGCCTACAGGGTACCCGTAGCTACACCTTC. The chain is built from TRBV11-2 and TRBJ1-2, with a weak D call TRBD1 (6 bases). Trimming cost V 5 bases and J 9 bases, with 16 bases left between them. The CDR3 runs 13 residues. In germline, CDR1 is SGHAT, CDR2 FQNNGV.